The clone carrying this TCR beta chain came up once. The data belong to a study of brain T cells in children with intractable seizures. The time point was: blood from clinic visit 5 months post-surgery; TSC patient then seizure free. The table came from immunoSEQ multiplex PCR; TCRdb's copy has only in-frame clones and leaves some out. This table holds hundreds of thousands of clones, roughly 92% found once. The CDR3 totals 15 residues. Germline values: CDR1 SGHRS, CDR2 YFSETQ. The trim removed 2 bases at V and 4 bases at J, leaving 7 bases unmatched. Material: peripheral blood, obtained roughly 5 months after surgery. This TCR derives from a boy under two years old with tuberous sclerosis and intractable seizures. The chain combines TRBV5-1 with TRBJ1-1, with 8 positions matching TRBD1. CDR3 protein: CASSFWTGFGTEAFF. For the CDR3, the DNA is TGCGCCAGCAGCTTCTGGACAGGGTTTGGCACTGAAGCTTTCTTT.